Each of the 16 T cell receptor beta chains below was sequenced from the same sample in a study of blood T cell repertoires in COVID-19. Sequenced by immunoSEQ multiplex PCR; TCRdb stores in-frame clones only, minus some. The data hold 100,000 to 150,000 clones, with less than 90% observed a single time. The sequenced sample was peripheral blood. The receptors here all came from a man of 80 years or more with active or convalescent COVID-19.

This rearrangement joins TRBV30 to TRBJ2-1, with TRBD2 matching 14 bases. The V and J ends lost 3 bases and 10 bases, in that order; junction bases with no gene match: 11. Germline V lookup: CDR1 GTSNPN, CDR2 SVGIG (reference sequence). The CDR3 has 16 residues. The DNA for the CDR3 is TGTGCCTGGAGCGAATCCCCTGGACTAGCGGGAGGAGAGCAGTTCTTC. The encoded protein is CAWSESPGLAGGEQFF.

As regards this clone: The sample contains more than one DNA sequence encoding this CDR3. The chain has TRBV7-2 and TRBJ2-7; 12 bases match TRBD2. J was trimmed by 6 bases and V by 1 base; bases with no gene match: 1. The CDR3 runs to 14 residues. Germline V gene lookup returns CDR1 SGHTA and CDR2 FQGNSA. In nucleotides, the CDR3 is TGTGCCAGCAGCTTAGGACTAGCGGGAGTCGAGCAGTACTTC. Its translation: CASSLGLAGVEQYF.

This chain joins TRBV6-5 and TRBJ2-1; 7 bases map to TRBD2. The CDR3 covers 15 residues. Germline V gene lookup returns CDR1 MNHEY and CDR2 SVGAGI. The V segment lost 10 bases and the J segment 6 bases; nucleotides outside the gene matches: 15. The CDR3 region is CATALSGMEGNEQFF. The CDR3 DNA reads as TGTGCCACCGCGTTGAGCGGGATGGAGGGCAATGAGCAGTTCTTC.

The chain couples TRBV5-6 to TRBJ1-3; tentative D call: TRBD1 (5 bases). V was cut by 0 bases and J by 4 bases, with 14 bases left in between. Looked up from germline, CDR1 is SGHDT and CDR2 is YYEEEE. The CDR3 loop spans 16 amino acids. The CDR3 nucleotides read TGTGCCAGCAGCTTGGTTTCGACGGGGGAAGGAAACACCATATATTTT. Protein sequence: CASSLVSTGEGNTIYF.

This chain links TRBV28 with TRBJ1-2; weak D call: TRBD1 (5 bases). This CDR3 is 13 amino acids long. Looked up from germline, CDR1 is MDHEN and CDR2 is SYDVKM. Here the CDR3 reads CASKQGAAYGYTF. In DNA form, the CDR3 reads TGTGCTTCGAAGCAAGGGGCGGCCTATGGCTACACCTTC.

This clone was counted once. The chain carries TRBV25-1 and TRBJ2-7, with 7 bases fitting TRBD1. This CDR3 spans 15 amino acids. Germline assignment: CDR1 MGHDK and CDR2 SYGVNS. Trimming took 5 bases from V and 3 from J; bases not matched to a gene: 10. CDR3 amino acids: CASSRTRDSLYEQYF. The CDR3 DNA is TGTGCCAGCAGTAGGACCCGGGACAGCCTCTACGAGCAGTACTTC.

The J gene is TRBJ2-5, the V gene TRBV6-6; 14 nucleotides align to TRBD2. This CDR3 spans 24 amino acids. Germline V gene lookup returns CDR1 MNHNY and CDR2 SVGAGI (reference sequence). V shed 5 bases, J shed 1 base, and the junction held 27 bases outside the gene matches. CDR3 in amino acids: CASSHSRRQPSPGTSGGSQETQYF. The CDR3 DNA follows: TGTGCCAGCAGTCATTCAAGGCGCCAGCCTAGTCCCGGGACTAGCGGGGGCTCCCAAGAGACCCAGTACTTC.

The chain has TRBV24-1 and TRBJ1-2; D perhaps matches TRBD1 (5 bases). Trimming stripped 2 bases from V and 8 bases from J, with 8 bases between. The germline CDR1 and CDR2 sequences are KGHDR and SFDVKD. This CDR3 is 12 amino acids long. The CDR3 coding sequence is TGTGCCACCAGTGATTATAGGGGAGGCTACACCTTC. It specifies CATSDYRGGYTF.

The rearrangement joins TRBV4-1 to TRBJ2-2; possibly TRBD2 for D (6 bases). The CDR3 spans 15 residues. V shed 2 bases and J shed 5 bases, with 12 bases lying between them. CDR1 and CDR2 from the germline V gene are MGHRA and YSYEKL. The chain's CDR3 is CASSQSGDFTGELFF. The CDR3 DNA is TGCGCCAGCAGCCAAAGTGGGGACTTTACCGGGGAGCTGTTTTTT.

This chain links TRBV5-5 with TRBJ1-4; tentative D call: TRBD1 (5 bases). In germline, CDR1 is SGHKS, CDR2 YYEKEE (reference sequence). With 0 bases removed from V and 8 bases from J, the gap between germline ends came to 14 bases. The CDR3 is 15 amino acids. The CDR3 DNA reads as TGTGCCAGCAGCTTGGCCGCAGGGCCTCAAGAAAAACTGTTTTTT. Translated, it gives CASSLAAGPQEKLFF.

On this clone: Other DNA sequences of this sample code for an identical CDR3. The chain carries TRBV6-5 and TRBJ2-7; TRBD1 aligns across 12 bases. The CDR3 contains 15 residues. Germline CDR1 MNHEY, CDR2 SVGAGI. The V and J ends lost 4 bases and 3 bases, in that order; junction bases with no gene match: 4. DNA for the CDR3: TGTGCCAGCAGTTTCCGGGACAGGGGGCTCTACGAGCAGTACTTC. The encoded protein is CASSFRDRGLYEQYF.

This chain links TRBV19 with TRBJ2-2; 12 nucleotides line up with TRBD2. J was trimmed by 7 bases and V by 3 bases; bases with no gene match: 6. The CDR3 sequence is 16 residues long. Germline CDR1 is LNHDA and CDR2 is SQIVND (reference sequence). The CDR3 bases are TGTGCCAGTAGTATTCTAGCGGGAGGGCCTGGCGGGGAGCTGTTTTTT. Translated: CASSILAGGPGGELFF.

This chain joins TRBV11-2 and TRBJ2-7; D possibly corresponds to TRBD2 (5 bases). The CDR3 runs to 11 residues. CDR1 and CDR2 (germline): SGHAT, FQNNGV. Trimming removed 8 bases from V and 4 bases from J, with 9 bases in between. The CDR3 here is CASSRGYEQYF. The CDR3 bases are TGTGCCAGCTCACGGGGTTACGAGCAGTACTTC.

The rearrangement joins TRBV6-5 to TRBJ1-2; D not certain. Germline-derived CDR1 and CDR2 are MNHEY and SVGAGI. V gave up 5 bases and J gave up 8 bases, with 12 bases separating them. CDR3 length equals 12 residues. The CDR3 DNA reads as TGTGCCAGCAGTCCACGGACGGGAGGCTACACCTTC. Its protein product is CASSPRTGGYTF.

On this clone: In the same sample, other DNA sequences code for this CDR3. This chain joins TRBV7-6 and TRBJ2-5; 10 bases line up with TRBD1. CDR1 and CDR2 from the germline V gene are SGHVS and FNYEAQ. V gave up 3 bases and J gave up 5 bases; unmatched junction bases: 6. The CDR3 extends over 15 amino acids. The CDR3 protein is CASSFRTGGEETQYF. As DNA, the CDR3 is TGTGCCAGCAGCTTCCGGACAGGGGGTGAGGAGACCCAGTACTTC.

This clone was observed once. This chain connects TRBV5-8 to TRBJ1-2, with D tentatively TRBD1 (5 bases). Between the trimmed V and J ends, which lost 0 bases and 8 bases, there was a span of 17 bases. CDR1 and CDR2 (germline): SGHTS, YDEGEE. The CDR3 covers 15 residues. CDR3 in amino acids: CASSLVFRGSEGYTF. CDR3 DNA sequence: TGTGCCAGCAGCTTGGTTTTTAGGGGTTCAGAGGGCTACACCTTC.